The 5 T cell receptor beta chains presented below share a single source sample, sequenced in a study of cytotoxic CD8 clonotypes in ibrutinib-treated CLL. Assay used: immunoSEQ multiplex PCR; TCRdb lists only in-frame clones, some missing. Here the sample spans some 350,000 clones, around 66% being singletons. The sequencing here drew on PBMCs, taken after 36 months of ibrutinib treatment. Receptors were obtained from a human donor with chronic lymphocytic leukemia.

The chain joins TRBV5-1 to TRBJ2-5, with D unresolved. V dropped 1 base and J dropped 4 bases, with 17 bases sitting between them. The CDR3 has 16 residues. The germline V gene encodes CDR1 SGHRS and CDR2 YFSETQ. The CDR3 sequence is CASSLTPGHVGETQYF. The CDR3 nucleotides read TGCGCCAGCAGCTTGACCCCCGGGCATGTGGGAGAGACCCAGTACTTC.

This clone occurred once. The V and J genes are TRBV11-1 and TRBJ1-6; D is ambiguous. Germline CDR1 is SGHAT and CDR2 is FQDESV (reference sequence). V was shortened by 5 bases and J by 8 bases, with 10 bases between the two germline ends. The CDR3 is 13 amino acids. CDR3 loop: CASSTRTDSPLHF. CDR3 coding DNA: TGTGCCAGCAGCACCCGGACCGATTCACCCCTCCACTTT.

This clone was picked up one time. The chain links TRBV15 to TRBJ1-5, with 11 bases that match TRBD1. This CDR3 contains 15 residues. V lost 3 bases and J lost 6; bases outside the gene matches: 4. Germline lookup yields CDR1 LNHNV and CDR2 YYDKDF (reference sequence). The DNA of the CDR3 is TGTGCCACCAGCAGTGGACAGGGGGCGGGTCAGCCCCAGCATTTT. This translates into CATSSGQGAGQPQHF.

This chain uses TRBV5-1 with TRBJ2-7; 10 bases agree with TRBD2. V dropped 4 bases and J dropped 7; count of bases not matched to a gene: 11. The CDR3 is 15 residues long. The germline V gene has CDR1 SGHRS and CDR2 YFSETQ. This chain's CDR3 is CASSPSGRAFGEQYF. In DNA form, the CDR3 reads TGCGCCAGCAGCCCGAGCGGGAGGGCCTTTGGGGAGCAGTACTTC. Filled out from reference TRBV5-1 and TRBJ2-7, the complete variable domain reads KAGVTQTPRYLIKTRGQQVTLSCSPISGHRSVSWYQQTPGQGLQFLFEYFSETQRNKGNFPGRFSGRQFSNSRSEMNVSTLELGDSALYLCASSPSGRAFGEQYFGPGTRLTVT.

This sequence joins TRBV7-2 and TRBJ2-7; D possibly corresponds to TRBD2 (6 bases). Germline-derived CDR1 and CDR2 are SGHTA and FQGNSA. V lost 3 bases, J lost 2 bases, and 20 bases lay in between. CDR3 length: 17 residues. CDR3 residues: CASSLEGSTIYPYEQYF. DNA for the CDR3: TGTGCCAGCAGCTTGGAGGGCTCGACGATATACCCCTACGAGCAGTACTTC.